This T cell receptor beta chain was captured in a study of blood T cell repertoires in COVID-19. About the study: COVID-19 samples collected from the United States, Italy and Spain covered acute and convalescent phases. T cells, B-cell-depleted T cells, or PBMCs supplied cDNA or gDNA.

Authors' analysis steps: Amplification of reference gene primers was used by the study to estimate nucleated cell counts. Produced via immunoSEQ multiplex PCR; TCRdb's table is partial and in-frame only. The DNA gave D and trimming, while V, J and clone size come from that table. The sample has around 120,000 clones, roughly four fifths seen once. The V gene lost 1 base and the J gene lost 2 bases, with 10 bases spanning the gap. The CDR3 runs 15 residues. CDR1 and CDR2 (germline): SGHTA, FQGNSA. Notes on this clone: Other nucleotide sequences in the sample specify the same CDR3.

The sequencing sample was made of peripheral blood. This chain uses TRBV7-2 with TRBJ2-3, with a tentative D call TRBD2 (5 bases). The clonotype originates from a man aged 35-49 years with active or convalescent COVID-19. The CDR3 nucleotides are TGTGCCAGCAGCTTAGGTCTAGCTTTCACAGATACGCAGTATTTT. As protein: CASSLGLAFTDTQYF. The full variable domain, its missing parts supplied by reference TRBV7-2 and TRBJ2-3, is GAGVSQSPSNKVTEKGKDVELRCDPISGHTALYWYRQSLGQGLEFLIYFQGNSAPDKSGLPSDRFSAERTGGSVSTLTIQRTQQEDSAVYLCASSLGLAFTDTQYFGPGTRLTVL.